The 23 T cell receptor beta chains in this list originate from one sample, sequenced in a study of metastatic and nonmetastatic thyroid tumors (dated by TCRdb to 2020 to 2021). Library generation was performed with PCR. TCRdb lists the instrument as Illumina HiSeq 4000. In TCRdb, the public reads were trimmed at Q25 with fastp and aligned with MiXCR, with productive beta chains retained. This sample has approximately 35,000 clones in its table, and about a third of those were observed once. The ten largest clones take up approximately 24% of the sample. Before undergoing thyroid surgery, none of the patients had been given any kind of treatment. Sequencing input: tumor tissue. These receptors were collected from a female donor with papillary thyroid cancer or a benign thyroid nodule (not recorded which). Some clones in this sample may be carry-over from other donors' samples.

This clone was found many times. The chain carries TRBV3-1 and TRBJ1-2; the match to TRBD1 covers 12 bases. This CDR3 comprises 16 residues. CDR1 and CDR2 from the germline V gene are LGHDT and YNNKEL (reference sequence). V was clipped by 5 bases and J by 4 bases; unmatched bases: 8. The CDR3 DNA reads TGTGCCAGCAGCTCCGGGACAGGGGGCAGGTCCTATGGCTACACCTTC. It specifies CASSSGTGGRSYGYTF.

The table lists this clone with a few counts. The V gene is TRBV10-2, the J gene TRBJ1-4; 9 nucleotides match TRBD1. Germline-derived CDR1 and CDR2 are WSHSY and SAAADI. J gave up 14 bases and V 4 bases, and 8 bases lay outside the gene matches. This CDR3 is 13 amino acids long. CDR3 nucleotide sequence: TGCGCCAGCAGTGCAGGGACAGGGTTTGACCTGTTTTTT. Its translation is CASSAGTGFDLFF.

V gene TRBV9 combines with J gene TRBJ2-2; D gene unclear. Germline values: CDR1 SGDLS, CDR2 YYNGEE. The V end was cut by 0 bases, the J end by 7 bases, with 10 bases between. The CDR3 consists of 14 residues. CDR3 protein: CASSVGLSGGELFF. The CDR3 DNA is TGTGCCAGCAGCGTAGGACTGTCGGGCGGGGAGCTGTTTTTT.

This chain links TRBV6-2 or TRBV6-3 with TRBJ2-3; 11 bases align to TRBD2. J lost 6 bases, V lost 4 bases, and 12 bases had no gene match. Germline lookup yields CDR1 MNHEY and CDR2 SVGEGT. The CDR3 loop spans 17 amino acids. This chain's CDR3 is CASSSAPSSGGRDTQYF. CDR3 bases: TGTGCCAGCAGTTCCGCTCCTTCTAGCGGGGGGAGGGATACGCAGTATTTT.

CDR3 sequence: CASSPGRSSYNEQFF. The CDR3 nucleotides are TGTGCCAGCAGTCCAGGACGTAGCTCCTACAATGAGCAGTTCTTC. V is TRBV6-1 and J is TRBJ2-1; D call uncertain. V lost 5 bases to trimming and J lost 0 bases, with 11 bases between them. The CDR3 runs 15 residues. The V gene's germline CDR1 is MNHNS and CDR2 SASEGT.

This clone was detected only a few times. The CDR3 nucleotides read TGTGCCAGCAGCTTTTCCCGTAACACTGAAGCTTTCTTT. This sequence encodes CASSFSRNTEAFF. V and J are TRBV7-2 and TRBJ1-1; unclear D gene. Germline-derived CDR1 and CDR2 are SGHTA and FQGNSA. Trimming took off 3 bases at V and 2 bases at J, with 7 bases between the two ends. This CDR3 has 13 residues.

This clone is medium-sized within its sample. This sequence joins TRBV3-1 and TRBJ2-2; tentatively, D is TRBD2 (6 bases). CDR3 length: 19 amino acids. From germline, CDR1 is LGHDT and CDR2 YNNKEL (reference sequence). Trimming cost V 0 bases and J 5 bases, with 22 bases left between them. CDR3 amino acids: CASSQEGGLQGLGTGELFF. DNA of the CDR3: TGTGCCAGCAGCCAAGAGGGAGGTCTGCAAGGGCTAGGAACCGGGGAGCTGTTTTTT. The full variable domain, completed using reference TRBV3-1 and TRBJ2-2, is DTAVSQTPKYLVTQMGNDKSIKCEQNLGHDTMYWYKQDSKKFLKIMFSYNNKELIINETVPNRFSPKSPDKAHLNLHINSLELGDSAVYFCASSQEGGLQGLGTGELFFGEGSRLTVL.

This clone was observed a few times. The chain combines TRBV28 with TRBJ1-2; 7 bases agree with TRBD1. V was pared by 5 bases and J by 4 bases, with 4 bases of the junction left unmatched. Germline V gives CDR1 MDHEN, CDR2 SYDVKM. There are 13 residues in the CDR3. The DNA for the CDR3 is TGTGCCAGCAGTAGGAGGGACAGCTATGGCTACACCTTC. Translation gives CASSRRDSYGYTF.

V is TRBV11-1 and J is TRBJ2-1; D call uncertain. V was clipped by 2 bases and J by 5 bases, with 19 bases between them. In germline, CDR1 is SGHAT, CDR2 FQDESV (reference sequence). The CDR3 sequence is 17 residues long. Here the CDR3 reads CASSLRGGVTGDNEQFF. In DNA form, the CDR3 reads TGTGCCAGCAGCTTAAGAGGCGGCGTTACTGGCGACAATGAGCAGTTCTTC.

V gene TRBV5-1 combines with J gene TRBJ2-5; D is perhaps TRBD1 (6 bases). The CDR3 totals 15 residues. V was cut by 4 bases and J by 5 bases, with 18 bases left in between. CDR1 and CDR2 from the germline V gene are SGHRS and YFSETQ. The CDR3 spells CASSLQTGGEETQYF. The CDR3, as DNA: TGCGCCAGCAGCCTCCAGACAGGAGGTGAGGAGACCCAGTACTTC.

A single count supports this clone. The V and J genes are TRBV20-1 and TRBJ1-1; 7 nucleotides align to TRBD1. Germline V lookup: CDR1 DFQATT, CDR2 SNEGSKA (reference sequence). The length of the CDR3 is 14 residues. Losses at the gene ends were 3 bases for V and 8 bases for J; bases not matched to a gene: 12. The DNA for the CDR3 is TGCAGTGCTAGTCCGGACAGGACGAGCCCCGAAGCTTTCTTT. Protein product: CSASPDRTSPEAFF.

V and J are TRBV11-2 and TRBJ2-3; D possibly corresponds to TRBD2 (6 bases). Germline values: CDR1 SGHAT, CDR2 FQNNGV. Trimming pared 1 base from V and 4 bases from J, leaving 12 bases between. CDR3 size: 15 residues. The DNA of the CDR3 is TGTGCCAGCAGCTTAGGGGCGGGATTGGCAGATACGCAGTATTTT. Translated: CASSLGAGLADTQYF. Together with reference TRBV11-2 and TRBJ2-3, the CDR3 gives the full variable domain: EAGVAQSPRYKIIEKRQSVAFWCNPISGHATLYWYQQILGQGPKLLIQFQNNGVVDDSQLPKDRFSAERLKGVDSTLKIQPAKLEDSAVYLCASSLGAGLADTQYFGPGTRLTVL.

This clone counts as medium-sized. The CDR3 bases are TGTGCCTGGAGTGAGGTGACGGCGGGGCGGAATACGCAGTATTTT. This gives the protein CAWSEVTAGRNTQYF. The rearrangement joins TRBV30 to TRBJ2-3, with D perhaps TRBD2 (6 bases). Germline-derived CDR1 and CDR2 are GTSNPN and SVGIG (reference sequence). V was pared by 1 base and J by 7 bases, with 18 bases between. There are 15 residues in the CDR3.

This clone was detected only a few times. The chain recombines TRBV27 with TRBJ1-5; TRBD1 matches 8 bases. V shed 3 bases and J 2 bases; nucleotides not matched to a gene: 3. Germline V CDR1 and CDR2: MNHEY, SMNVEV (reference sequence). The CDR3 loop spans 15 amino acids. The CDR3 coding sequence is TGTGCCAGCAGTTTGGGGGGACAGGGCAATCAGCCCCAGCATTTT. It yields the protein CASSLGGQGNQPQHF.

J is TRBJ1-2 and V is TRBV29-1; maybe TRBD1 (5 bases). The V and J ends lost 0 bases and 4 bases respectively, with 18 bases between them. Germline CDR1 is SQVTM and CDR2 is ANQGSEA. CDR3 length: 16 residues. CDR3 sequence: CSVEDLGDGWRYGYTF. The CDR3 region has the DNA TGCAGCGTTGAAGATCTTGGGGACGGATGGCGCTATGGCTACACCTTC.

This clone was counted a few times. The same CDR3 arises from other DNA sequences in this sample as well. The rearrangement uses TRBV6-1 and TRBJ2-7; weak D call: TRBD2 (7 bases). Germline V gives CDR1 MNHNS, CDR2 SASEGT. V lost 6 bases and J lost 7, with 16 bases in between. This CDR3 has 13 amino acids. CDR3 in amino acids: CASREGGPREQYF. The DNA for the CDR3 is TGTGCCAGCAGAGAGGGGGGGCCCAGGGAGCAGTACTTC.

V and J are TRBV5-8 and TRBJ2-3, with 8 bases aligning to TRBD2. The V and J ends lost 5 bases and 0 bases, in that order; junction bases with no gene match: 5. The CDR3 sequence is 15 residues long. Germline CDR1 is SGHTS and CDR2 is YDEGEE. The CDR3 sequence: CASRRAGGSTDTQYF. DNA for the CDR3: TGTGCCAGCAGGAGGGCGGGAGGAAGCACAGATACGCAGTATTTT.

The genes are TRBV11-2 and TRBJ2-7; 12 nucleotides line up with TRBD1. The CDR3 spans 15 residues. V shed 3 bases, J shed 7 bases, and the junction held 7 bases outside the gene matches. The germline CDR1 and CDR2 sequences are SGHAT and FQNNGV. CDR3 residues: CASSFPGQGAWEQYF. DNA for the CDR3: TGTGCCAGCAGCTTCCCGGGACAGGGGGCTTGGGAGCAGTACTTC.

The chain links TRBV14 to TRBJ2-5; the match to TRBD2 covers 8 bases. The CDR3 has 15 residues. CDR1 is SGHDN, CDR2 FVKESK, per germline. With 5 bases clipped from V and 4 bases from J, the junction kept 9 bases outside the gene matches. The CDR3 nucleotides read TGTGCCAGCAGCTCCCGAGCGGGAGTAGCAGAGACCCAGTACTTC. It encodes CASSSRAGVAETQYF.

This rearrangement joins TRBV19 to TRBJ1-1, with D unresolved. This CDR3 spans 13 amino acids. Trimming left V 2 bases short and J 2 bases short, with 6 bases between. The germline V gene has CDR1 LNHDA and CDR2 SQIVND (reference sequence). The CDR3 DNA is TGTGCCAGTAGTATAAGACCCAACACTGAAGCTTTCTTT. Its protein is CASSIRPNTEAFF.

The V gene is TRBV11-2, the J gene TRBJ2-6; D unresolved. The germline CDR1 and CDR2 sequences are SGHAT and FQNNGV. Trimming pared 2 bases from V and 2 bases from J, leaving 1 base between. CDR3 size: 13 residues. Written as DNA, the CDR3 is TGTGCCAGCAGCTTAACTGGGGCCAACGTCCTGACTTTC. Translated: CASSLTGANVLTF.

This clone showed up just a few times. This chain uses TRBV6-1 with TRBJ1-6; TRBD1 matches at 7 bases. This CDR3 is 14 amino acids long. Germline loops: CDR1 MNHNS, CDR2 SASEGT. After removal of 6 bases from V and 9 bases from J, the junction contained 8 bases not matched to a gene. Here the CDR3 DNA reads TGTGCCAGCAGGAGTGGTCAGGGGGGTTCACCCCTCCACTTT. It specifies CASRSGQGGSPLHF.

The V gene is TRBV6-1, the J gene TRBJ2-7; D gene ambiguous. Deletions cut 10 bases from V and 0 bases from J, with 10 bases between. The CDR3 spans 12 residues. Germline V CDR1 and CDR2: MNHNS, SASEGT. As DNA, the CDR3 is TGTGCCACTGAGTTCCCCTCCTACGAGCAGTACTTC. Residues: CATEFPSYEQYF.